Listed here is a single TCR beta chain. Antigen unknown. Only in-frame clones appear in the TCRdb table, and some are missing; sequencing was by immunoSEQ multiplex PCR. The profile shows about 28,000 clones, roughly 80% of them singletons. The data belong to a study of vaccination effects on CD4 cells after COVID-19. About the study: Post-vaccine specimens arrived a median 72 days past the second dose.

Peptide-pool stimulation followed by sequencing identified expanded antigen-specific CD4+ clonotypes in the ViraFEST assay. Culture proceeded for approximately 10 days, and CD4+ T cells were then isolated. Participants completed two doses of the BNT162b2 or mRNA-1273 vaccine. For each well, roughly 2 million PBMC were cultured with about 10 IU/ml IL-2 and about 11 ug/ml peptides. The specimen comprised CD4+ T cells from PBMCs cultured with HCoV-NL63 spike peptides, sampled after COVID-19 vaccination. The source is a human donor who received a COVID-19 vaccine.

The CDR3 DNA follows: TGTGCTAGTGGTTCTATGGCGTACAATGAGCAGTTCTTC. It specifies CASGSMAYNEQFF. The chain joins TRBV12-5 to TRBJ2-1; no clear D. The V end lost 4 bases, the J end lost 4 bases, and 8 bases lay between the germline ends. Germline V gene data show CDR1 as LGHNT and CDR2 as FRNRAP. The CDR3 length is 13 residues.